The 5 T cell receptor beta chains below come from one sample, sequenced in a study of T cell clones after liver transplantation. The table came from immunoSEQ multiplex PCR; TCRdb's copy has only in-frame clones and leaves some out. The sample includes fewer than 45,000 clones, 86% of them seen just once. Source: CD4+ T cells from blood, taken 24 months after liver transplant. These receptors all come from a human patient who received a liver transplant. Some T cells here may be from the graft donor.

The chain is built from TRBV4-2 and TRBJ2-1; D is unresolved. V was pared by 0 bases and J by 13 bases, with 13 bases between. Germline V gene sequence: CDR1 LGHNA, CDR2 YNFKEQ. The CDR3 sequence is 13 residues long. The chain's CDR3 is CASSQDDPKTQFF. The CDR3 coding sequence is TGTGCCAGCAGCCAAGATGACCCAAAGACCCAGTTCTTC.

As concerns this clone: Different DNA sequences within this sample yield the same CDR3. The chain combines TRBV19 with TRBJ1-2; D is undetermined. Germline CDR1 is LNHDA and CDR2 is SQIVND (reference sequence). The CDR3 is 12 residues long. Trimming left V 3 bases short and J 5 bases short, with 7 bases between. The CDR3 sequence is CASSISVYGYTF. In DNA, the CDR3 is TGTGCCAGTAGTATCTCTGTTTATGGCTACACCTTC.

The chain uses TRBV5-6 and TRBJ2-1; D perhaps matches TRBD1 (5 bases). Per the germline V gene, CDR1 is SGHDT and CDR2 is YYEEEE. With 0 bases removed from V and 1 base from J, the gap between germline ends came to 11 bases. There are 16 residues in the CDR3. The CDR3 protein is CASSLDQGLSYNEQFF. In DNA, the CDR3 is TGTGCCAGCAGCTTGGACCAGGGCTTATCCTACAATGAGCAGTTCTTC.

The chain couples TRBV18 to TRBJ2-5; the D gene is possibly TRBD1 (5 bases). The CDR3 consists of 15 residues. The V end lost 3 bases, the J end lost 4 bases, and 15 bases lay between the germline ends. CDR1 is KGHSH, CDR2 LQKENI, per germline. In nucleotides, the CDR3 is TGTGCCAGCTCACCGCAGCTTGACAGTTCAGAGACCCAGTACTTC. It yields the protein CASSPQLDSSETQYF.

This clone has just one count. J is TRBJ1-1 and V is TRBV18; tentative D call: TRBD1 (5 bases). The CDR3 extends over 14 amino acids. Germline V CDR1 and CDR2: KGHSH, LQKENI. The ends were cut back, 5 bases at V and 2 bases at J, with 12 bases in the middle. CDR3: CASSALQENTEAFF. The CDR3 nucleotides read TGTGCCAGCTCAGCCTTACAGGAAAACACTGAAGCTTTCTTT.